These 25 T cell receptor beta chains came from one sample sequenced in a study of radiation and T cells in renal cell carcinoma. The time point denotes: baseline pretreatment blood. Documented treatment: 15 Gy SBRT to primary tumor, nephrectomy 4 weeks later. This table comes from immunoSEQ multiplex PCR, and its TCRdb copy is limited to in-frame clones, with some not included. Of about 130,000 clones listed, 88% are singletons. The sequencing here drew on blood, taken from a patient whose treatment included radiotherapy and nephrectomy. The origin of the receptors is a woman between 50 and 59 years old with renal cell carcinoma.

This chain joins TRBV4-3 and TRBJ1-3, with unresolved D. The CDR3 contains 15 residues. Trimming stripped 0 bases from V and 0 bases from J, with 6 bases between. The germline CDR1 and CDR2 sequences are LGHNA and YSLEER. As DNA, the CDR3 is TGCGCCAGCAGCCAAGATCGTACCTCTGGAAACACCATATATTTT. It encodes CASSQDRTSGNTIYF.

This clone was seen just once. The V and J genes are TRBV6-5 and TRBJ2-7, with a possible D match to TRBD2 (7 bases). The CDR3 is made up of 13 amino acids. V was trimmed by 2 bases and J by 7 bases, leaving 12 bases between them. Germline CDR1 is MNHEY and CDR2 is SVGAGI. CDR3 sequence: CASSYGGGREQYF. CDR3 DNA: TGTGCCAGCAGTTACGGGGGGGGCCGGGAGCAGTACTTC.

V gene TRBV5-6 combines with J gene TRBJ2-4; D perhaps matches TRBD1 (6 bases). The CDR3 loop spans 15 amino acids. Germline CDR1 and CDR2: SGHDT and YYEEEE. V was trimmed by 4 bases and J by 0 bases, leaving 11 bases between them. The CDR3 reads CASSRQVPAKNIQYF. DNA of the CDR3: TGTGCCAGCAGCAGACAGGTTCCAGCCAAAAACATTCAGTACTTC.

The V and J genes are TRBV7-3 and TRBJ1-5; D gene ambiguous. The V end lost 5 bases, the J end lost 4 bases, and 9 bases lay between the germline ends. Per the germline V gene, CDR1 is SGHTA and CDR2 is FQGTGA. The CDR3 has 13 amino acids. The CDR3: CASSKGTNQPQHF. CDR3 in DNA: TGTGCCAGCAGCAAGGGAACTAATCAGCCCCAGCATTTT.

The genes are TRBV19 and TRBJ2-2, with D unclear. CDR1 is LNHDA, CDR2 SQIVND, per germline (reference sequence). The V end was cut by 0 bases, the J end by 6 bases, with 5 bases between. CDR3 length: 13 residues. The CDR3 region has the DNA TGTGCCAGTAGTATAGATCAGTCCGGGGAGCTGTTTTTT. This sequence encodes CASSIDQSGELFF.

The CDR3 loop reads CARSFWNEQFF. CDR3 bases: TGTGCCAGAAGCTTTTGGAATGAGCAGTTCTTC. The V gene is TRBV7-5, the J gene TRBJ2-1. TRBV7-5 is reported as a pseudogene. The CDR3 loop spans 11 amino acids.

The genes are TRBV19 and TRBJ1-2, with D perhaps TRBD1 (6 bases). This CDR3 region has 14 residues. Per germline, CDR1 LNHDA and CDR2 SQIVND (reference sequence). V dropped 5 bases and J dropped 4 bases, with 14 bases sitting between them. CDR3 DNA: TGTGCCAGTAGTTCACAGGGTGGCGGCTATGGCTACACCTTC. Translated, it gives CASSSQGGGYGYTF.

CDR3 sequence (DNA): TGTGCCAGCACCACAGCAAGTAGATCAGGTAATAATTCACCCCTCCACTTT. This encodes CASTTASRSGNNSPLHF. The V and J genes are TRBV21-1 and TRBJ1-6; the table gives TRBD1 as D, unverified against the DNA. TRBV21-1 is shown as a pseudogene. The CDR3 loop spans 17 amino acids.

The V gene is TRBV4-3, the J gene TRBJ2-5, with 8 bases that match TRBD1. Germline trimming cut 4 bases from V and 5 bases from J; bases unmatched to any gene: 18. This CDR3 comprises 18 residues. Germline V lookup: CDR1 LGHNA, CDR2 YSLEER. In DNA form, the CDR3 reads TGCGCCAGCAGCCGATCTATGTCCATGGCAGGGGGCATGGAGACCCAGTACTTC. This translates into CASSRSMSMAGGMETQYF.

The rearrangement joins TRBV29-1 to TRBJ1-1; tentative D call: TRBD1 (5 bases). Germline CDR1 is SQVTM and CDR2 is ANQGSEA. V lost 4 bases and J lost 0, with 9 bases in between. This CDR3 has 13 amino acids. CDR3 residues: CSVVRGMNTEAFF. The CDR3, as DNA: TGCAGCGTTGTACGGGGCATGAACACTGAAGCTTTCTTT.

The chain joins TRBV19 to TRBJ1-5; possible D gene TRBD1, 6 bases. Germline values: CDR1 LNHDA, CDR2 SQIVND (reference sequence). Trimming removed 4 bases from V and 7 bases from J, with 20 bases in between. CDR3 length: 16 residues. In DNA, the CDR3 is TGTGCCAGTAGTACCCCCTCTGGGGGGCCGGACCAGCCCCAGCATTTT. Its translation is CASSTPSGGPDQPQHF.

This clone showed up just once. This sequence joins TRBV2 and TRBJ2-2, with D possibly being TRBD1 or TRBD2 (5 bases each). Trimming removed 2 bases at V and 7 bases at J, with 11 bases between. This CDR3 comprises 14 residues. Germline V lookup: CDR1 SNHLY, CDR2 FYNNEI. The CDR3 DNA sequence: TGTGCCAGCAGTGAAATCCGGGGCTTCGGGGAGCTGTTTTTT. Amino acid sequence: CASSEIRGFGELFF.

The chain combines TRBV18 with TRBJ1-2; no firm D call. The V gene lost 3 bases and the J gene lost 6 bases, with 8 bases spanning the gap. Germline V gives CDR1 KGHSH, CDR2 LQKENI. The CDR3 loop spans 12 amino acids. The CDR3 here is CASSPQEDGYTF. The CDR3 nucleotides are TGTGCCAGCTCACCTCAGGAGGATGGCTACACCTTC.

The chain couples TRBV9 to TRBJ1-2, with unresolved D. CDR3 length: 15 amino acids. The germline CDR1 and CDR2 sequences are SGDLS and YYNGEE. Deletions cut 3 bases from V and 2 bases from J, with 14 bases between. The CDR3 DNA reads TGTGCCAGCAGCGCCGCTTCCGGCGCCAACTATGGCTACACCTTC. It encodes CASSAASGANYGYTF.

In its sample, this clone was seen once. V usage is TRBV30 and J usage is TRBJ1-2, with D perhaps matching TRBD1 (5 bases). This CDR3 is 15 amino acids long. Germline V gene lookup returns CDR1 GTSNPN and CDR2 SVGIG (reference sequence). V shed 1 base and J shed 8 bases, with 20 bases lying between them. Here the CDR3 DNA reads TGTGCCTGGAGTGGCGTAACGGGGTGGGGCTACGGCTACACCTTC. Residues: CAWSGVTGWGYGYTF.

The V call is TRBV9, the J call TRBJ2-1, with D possibly TRBD1 on 6 matching bases. The V gene lost 1 base and the J gene lost 7 bases, with 15 bases spanning the gap. The germline gives CDR1 SGDLS, CDR2 YYNGEE. The CDR3 is 15 amino acids. The CDR3 DNA is TGTGCCAGCAGCGTACAACCAGGGGTAGAGAATGAGCAGTTCTTC. Amino acid sequence: CASSVQPGVENEQFF.

The rearrangement joins TRBV19 to TRBJ2-2, with a weak D call TRBD2 (7 bases). This CDR3 spans 15 amino acids. The V and J ends lost 5 bases and 5 bases respectively, with 15 bases between them. In germline, CDR1 is LNHDA, CDR2 SQIVND (reference sequence). This CDR3 reads CASSPRGAWTGELFF. DNA of the CDR3: TGTGCCAGTAGTCCCCGGGGGGCTTGGACCGGGGAGCTGTTTTTT.

The chain couples TRBV5-8 to TRBJ2-5; D gene uncertain. The CDR3 has 14 residues. Germline V lookup: CDR1 SGHTS, CDR2 YDEGEE. V gave up 2 bases and J gave up 0 bases, with 8 bases separating them. This CDR3 reads CASSLKGYQETQYF. The CDR3 nucleotides are TGTGCCAGCAGCTTAAAAGGGTACCAAGAGACCCAGTACTTC.

V is TRBV19 and J is TRBJ1-5, with D tentatively TRBD1 (5 bases). V shed 7 bases and J shed 4 bases, with 14 bases lying between them. The CDR3 is 14 residues long. Germline CDR1 and CDR2: LNHDA and SQIVND (reference sequence). The CDR3 reads CASTSGGRNQPQHF. In DNA, the CDR3 is TGTGCCAGTACCTCCGGGGGAAGAAATCAGCCCCAGCATTTT.

The chain employs TRBV19 and TRBJ2-3; 8 nucleotides match TRBD1. The germline CDR1 and CDR2 sequences are LNHDA and SQIVND (reference sequence). The V gene end was trimmed by 7 bases and the J gene end by 6 bases; junction bases not matched to a gene: 9. CDR3 size: 14 residues. The CDR3 DNA reads TGTGCCAGTAATGTACGGACAGGGTTGGATACGCAGTATTTT. Translation gives CASNVRTGLDTQYF. Complete variable domain (other parts from reference TRBV19 and TRBJ2-3): DGGITQSPKYLFRKEGQNVTLSCEQNLNHDAMYWYRQDPGQGLRLIYYSQIVNDFQKGDIAEGYSVSREKKESFPLTVTSAQKNPTAFYLCASNVRTGLDTQYFGPGTRLTVL.

J is TRBJ1-1 and V is TRBV7-9; D is unresolved. The length of the CDR3 is 14 residues. The germline V gene encodes CDR1 SEHNR and CDR2 FQNEAQ (reference sequence). V was clipped by 3 bases and J by 4 bases, with 12 bases between them. CDR3 amino acids: CASSFTEDGTEAFF. The CDR3, as DNA: TGTGCCAGCAGCTTCACAGAGGATGGCACTGAAGCTTTCTTT.

The CDR3, as DNA: TGTGCCAGCAGTTACCGGCAGGTGAACACTGAAGCTTTCTTT. This gives the protein CASSYRQVNTEAFF. The chain employs TRBV6-5 and TRBJ1-1; D gene uncertain. Trimming shortened V by 2 bases and J by 0 bases, and 7 bases separated the two germline ends. This CDR3 contains 14 residues. The germline V gene encodes CDR1 MNHEY and CDR2 SVGAGI.

The gene calls are TRBV9 and TRBJ1-1; maybe TRBD1 (5 bases). Between the trimmed V and J ends, which lost 4 bases and 1 base, there was a span of 11 bases. The CDR3 runs 14 residues. Germline V lookup: CDR1 SGDLS, CDR2 YYNGEE. The CDR3, as DNA: TGTGCCAGCAGCATTGACGGGGGGAACACTGAAGCTTTCTTT. Its protein product is CASSIDGGNTEAFF.

The V and J genes are TRBV4-1 and TRBJ1-3; D may be TRBD1 (6 bases). CDR3 size: 16 residues. Trimming removed 1 base at V and 4 bases at J, with 14 bases between. The V gene's germline CDR1 is MGHRA and CDR2 YSYEKL. The DNA for the CDR3 is TGCGCCAGCAGCCAAGGAACAGGGAACTCAGGAAACACCATATATTTT. Translation gives CASSQGTGNSGNTIYF.

V usage is TRBV2 and J usage is TRBJ1-5, with a weak D call TRBD1 (5 bases). V was shortened by 1 base and J by 1 base, with 8 bases between the two germline ends. Germline CDR1 reads SNHLY; CDR2 reads FYNNEI. CDR3 length: 15 residues. The CDR3: CASSEEWGSNQPQHF. The CDR3, as DNA: TGTGCCAGCAGTGAAGAGTGGGGGAGCAATCAGCCCCAGCATTTT.